This T cell receptor beta chain was sequenced during a study of regulatory T cells in long-lasting Graves disease. HTBI primers from iRepertoire and Arm-PCR of CDR3 regions yielded the TCR beta libraries. One entry per CDR3 protein, called by TCRdb with MiXCR from the multiplex PCR reads. The sample consists of approximately 400,000 distinct CDR3 sequences, 14% to 15% of them appearing once. Findings and limits, study-wide: Comparison showed that persistent patients shared more public clonotypes (2,741) than new patients (966).

This clonotype was counted between two and nine times. Its specificity is unknown. Time point meaning: newly diagnosed GD, antithyroid drugs for less than 3 months. RNA from PBMCs was the source of the TCR library. These records were also assigned to another study, of T cells in Graves' hyperthyroidism and ophthalmopathy.

This TCR derives from a woman aged 25 to 45 with Graves disease. The input for sequencing was peripheral blood mononuclear cells (PBMCs), taken at new diagnosis, from a patient treated with antithyroid drugs.

The CDR3 loop is CASSRSQSGTGYGYTF. Here the CDR3 DNA reads TGTGCCAGTAGCCGAAGCCAGTCCGGGACCGGCTATGGCTACACCTTC. The chain couples TRBV19 to TRBJ1-2, with a weak D call TRBD1 (5 bases). V dropped 6 bases and J dropped 4 bases, with 21 bases sitting between them. The CDR3 extends over 16 amino acids. Per the germline V gene, CDR1 is LNHDA and CDR2 is SQIVND (reference sequence).